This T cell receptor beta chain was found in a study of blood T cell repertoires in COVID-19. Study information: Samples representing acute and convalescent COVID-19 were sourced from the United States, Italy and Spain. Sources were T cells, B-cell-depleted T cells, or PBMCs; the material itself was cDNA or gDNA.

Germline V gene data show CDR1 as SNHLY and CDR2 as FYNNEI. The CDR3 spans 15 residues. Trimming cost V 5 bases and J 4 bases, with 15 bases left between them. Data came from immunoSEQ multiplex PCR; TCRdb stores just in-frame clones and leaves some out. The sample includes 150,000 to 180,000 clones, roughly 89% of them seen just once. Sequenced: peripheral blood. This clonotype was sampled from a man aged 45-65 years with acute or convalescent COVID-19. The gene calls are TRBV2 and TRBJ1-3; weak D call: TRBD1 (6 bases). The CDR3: CASSPPRQGGNTIYF. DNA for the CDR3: TGTGCCAGCAGTCCACCTCGGCAGGGGGGAAACACCATATATTTT. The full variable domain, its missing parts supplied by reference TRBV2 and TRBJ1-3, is EPEVTQTPSHQVTQMGQEVILRCVPISNHLYFYWYRQILGQKVEFLVSFYNNEISEKSEIFDDQFSVERPDGSNFTLKIRSTKLEDSAMYFCASSPPRQGGNTIYFGEGSWLTVV.